This TCR beta chain was retrieved from a study of control samples from healthy donors and cancer patients. The CDR3 totals 16 residues. Trimming pared 2 bases from V and 4 bases from J, leaving 14 bases between. Germline V lookup: CDR1 KGHSH, CDR2 LQKENI. Using immunoSEQ multiplex PCR, the repertoire was profiled, and TCRdb retains in-frame clones only, with some absent. The sample has 160,000 or so clones; over 85% are singletons. The receptor was derived from a man over 45 in good health. Specimen: blood. The chain is built from TRBV18 and TRBJ2-2; D is tentatively TRBD1 or TRBD2 (6 bases each). The CDR3 reads CASSPIRGQSTGELFF. In nucleotides, the CDR3 is TGTGCCAGCTCACCAATCCGGGGGCAAAGCACCGGGGAGCTGTTTTTT.